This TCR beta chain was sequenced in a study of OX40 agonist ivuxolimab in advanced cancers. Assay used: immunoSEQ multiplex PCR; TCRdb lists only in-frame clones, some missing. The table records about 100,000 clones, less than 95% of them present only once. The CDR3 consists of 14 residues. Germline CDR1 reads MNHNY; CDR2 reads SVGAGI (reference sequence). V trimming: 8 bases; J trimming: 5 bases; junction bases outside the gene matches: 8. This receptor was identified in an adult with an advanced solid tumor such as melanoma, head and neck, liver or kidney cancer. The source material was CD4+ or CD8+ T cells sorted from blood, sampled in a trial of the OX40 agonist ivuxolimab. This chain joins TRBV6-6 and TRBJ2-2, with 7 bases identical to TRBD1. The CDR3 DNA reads TGTGCCAGCCTACAGGGGCGAGAGACCGGGGAGCTGTTTTTT. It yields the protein CASLQGRETGELFF.